This T cell receptor (beta chain) was recovered during a study of T cells after yellow fever vaccination. Germline CDR1 reads SGHTA; CDR2 reads FQGNSA. V was clipped by 6 bases and J by 0 bases, with 6 bases between them. The CDR3 covers 14 residues. Each CDR3 protein gets one entry after TCRdb re-called the 5' RACE reads with MiXCR. The sample contains 400,000 or so distinct CDR3 sequences, around 10% of which appear only once. This sequence joins TRBV7-2 and TRBJ1-6; D unclear. This TCR came from a man younger than 35 who received the YFV17D yellow fever vaccine. Sequencing was performed on PBMCs, taken on the day of the first yellow fever vaccination. CDR3 amino acids: CASRISSYNSPLHF. The CDR3 DNA follows: TGTGCCAGCAGAATAAGCTCCTATAATTCACCCCTCCACTTT.